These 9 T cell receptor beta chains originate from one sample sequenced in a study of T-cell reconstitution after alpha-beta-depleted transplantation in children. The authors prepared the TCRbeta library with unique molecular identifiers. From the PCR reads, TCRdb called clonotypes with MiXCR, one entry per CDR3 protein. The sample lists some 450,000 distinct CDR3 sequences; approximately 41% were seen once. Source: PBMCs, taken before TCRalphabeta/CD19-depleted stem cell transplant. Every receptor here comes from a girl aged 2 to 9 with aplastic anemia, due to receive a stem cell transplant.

CDR3 sequence (DNA): TGCAGTGCCCCCCCGACAGGGAGCTCCTACAATGAGCAGTTCTTC. Its protein is CSAPPTGSSYNEQFF. The rearrangement joins TRBV20-1 to TRBJ2-1, with 7 positions matching TRBD1. The length of the CDR3 is 15 residues. Germline values: CDR1 DFQATT, CDR2 SNEGSKA (reference sequence). V was clipped by 6 bases and J by 0 bases; unmatched bases: 8.

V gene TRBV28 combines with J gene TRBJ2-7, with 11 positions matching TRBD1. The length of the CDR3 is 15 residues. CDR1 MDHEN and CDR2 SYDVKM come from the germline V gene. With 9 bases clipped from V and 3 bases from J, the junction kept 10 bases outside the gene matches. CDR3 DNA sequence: TGTGCCAGTGGACAGGGGGCGAATAGAGACTACGAGCAGTACTTC. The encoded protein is CASGQGANRDYEQYF.

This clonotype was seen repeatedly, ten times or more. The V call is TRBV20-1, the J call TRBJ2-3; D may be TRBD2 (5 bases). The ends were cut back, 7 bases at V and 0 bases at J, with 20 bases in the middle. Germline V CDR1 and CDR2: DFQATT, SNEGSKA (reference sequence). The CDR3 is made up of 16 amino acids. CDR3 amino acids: CSGSVGDFGSTDTQYF. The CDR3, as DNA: TGCAGTGGCTCGGTGGGAGACTTCGGGAGCACAGATACGCAGTATTTT.

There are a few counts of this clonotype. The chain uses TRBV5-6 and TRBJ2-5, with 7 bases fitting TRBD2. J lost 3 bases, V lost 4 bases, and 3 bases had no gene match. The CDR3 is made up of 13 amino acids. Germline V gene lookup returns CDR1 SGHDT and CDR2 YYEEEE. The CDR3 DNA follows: TGTGCCAGCAGCCGACGGGGGGAAGAGACCCAGTACTTC. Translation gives CASSRRGEETQYF.

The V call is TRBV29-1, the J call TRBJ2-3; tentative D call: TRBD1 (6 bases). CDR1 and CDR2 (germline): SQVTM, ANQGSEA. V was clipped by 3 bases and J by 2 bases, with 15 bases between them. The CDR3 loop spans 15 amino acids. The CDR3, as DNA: TGCAGCGTTGAGGAAGGGGGTACATTCACAGATACGCAGTATTTT. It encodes CSVEEGGTFTDTQYF.

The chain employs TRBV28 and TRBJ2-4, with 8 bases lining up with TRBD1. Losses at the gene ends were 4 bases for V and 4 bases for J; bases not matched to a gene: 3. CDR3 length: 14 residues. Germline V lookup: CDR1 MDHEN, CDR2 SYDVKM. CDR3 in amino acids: CASSSGGAKNIQYF. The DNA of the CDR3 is TGTGCCAGCAGTTCAGGGGGCGCAAAAAACATTCAGTACTTC.

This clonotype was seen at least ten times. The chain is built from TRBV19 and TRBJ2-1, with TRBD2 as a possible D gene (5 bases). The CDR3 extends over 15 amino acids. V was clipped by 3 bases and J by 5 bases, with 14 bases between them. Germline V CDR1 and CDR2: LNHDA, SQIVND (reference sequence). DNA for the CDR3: TGTGCCAGTAGTATCGGACTCCTTAGAAACAATGAGCAGTTCTTC. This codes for CASSIGLLRNNEQFF.

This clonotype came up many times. CDR3 residues: CASSSGLPEAFF. The CDR3 DNA follows: TGTGCCAGCAGCTCGGGACTCCCTGAAGCTTTCTTT. The chain has TRBV7-2 and TRBJ1-1; perhaps TRBD1 as D (5 bases). V lost 4 bases to trimming and J lost 6 bases, with 9 bases between them. Looked up from germline, CDR1 is SGHTA and CDR2 is FQGNSA. This CDR3 region has 12 residues.

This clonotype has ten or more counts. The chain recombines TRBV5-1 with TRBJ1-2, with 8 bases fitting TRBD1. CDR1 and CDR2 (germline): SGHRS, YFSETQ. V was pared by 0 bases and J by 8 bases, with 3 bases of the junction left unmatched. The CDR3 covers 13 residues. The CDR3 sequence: CASSLGDRSGYTF. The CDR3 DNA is TGCGCCAGCAGCTTGGGGGACAGGAGCGGCTACACCTTC.